The sequence of this T cell receptor (beta chain) was determined in a study of T cells in Graves' hyperthyroidism and ophthalmopathy. Across the whole study: Peripheral blood sampling occurred at initial diagnosis, before any treatment.

General observations from the study: Through a model of 13 V-J features, ophthalmopathy was separated from stable hyperthyroidism. Appearing also in blood were most of the thyroid clonotypes expanded above 0.001. Ophthalmopathy prediction by the model preceded onset by a median about 6.3 months.

The CDR3 runs 15 residues. V dropped 6 bases and J dropped 3; count of bases not matched to a gene: 10. Per the germline V gene, CDR1 is DFQATT and CDR2 is SNEGSKA (reference sequence). Amplification targeted TCR beta CDR3 regions from RNA transcripts. TCR CDR3 underwent first-round RT-PCR with the HTBI primer set. TCRdb re-analysed the multiplex PCR reads in MiXCR, keeping a single row per CDR3 protein. The top ten clones hold roughly an eighth of a sample with hundreds of thousands of distinct CDR3 sequences, roughly 14% of them seen once. This clonotype was recorded a few times. Its antigen is not known.

This chain connects TRBV20-1 to TRBJ2-2; TRBD2 agrees at 7 bases. The sequenced sample was blood. The receptor comes from a young man with Graves' ophthalmopathy. The CDR3 is CSARTRTSDTGELFF. The CDR3 coding sequence is TGCAGTGCCCGGACTAGGACGTCGGACACCGGGGAGCTGTTTTTT.